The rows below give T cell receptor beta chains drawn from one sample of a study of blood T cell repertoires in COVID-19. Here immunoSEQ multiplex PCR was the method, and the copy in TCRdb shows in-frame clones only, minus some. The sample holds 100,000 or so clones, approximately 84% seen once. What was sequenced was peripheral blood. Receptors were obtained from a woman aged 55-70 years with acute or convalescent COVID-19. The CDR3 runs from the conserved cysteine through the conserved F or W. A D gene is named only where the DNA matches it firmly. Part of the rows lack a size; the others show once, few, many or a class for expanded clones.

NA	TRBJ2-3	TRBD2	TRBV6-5	CASRLAGRTDTQYF	TGTGCCAGCAGACTAGCGGGGCGCACAGATACGCAGTATTTT
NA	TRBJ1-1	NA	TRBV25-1	CASSELGRNTEAFF	TGTGCCAGCAGTGAATTGGGCAGAAACACTGAAGCTTTCTTT
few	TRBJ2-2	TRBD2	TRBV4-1	CASSQVPGTSGGPSNTGELFF	TGCGCCAGCAGCCAAGTACCTGGGACTAGCGGGGGGCCCTCGAACACCGGGGAGCTGTTTTTT
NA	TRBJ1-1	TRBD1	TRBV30	CAWARGTGVHTEAFF	TGTGCCTGGGCTCGAGGGACAGGGGTTCACACTGAAGCTTTCTTT
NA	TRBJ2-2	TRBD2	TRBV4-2	CASSQEVISGASAGELFF	TGTGCCAGCAGCCAAGAGGTCATTAGCGGGGCGTCTGCGGGGGAGCTGTTTTTT
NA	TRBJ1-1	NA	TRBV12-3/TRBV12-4	CASSFRVNTEAFF	TGTGCCAGCAGTTTTAGAGTGAACACTGAAGCTTTCTTT
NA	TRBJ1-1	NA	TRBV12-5	CASGLDPNRPAEAFF	TGTGCTAGTGGTTTGGACCCCAACAGGCCCGCTGAAGCTTTCTTT
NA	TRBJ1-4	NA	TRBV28	CASSLGREGEKLFF	TGTGCCAGCAGTTTAGGCAGAGAGGGAGAAAAACTGTTTTTT
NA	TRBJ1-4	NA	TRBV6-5	CASSGLKGKLFF	TGTGCCAGCAGCGGGTTAAAAGGAAAACTGTTTTTT
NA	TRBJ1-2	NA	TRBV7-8	CASSLGPSYGYTF	TGTGCCAGCAGCTTGGGGCCTTCCTATGGCTACACCTTC
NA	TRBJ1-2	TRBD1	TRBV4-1	CASSSTRGPYGYTF	TGCGCCAGCAGCTCAACAAGGGGGCCCTATGGCTACACCTTC
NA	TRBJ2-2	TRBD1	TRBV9	CASSVVQGVSGELFF	TGTGCCAGCAGCGTAGTACAGGGGGTTTCCGGGGAGCTGTTTTTT
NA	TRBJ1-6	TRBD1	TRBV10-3	CAIRRDSQNSPLHF	TGTGCCATCAGGAGGGACAGCCAGAATTCACCCCTCCACTTT
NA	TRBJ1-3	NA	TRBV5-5	CASSHEAYRDITGNTIYF	TGTGCCAGCAGCCACGAAGCCTACAGGGATATCACCGGAAACACCATATATTTT
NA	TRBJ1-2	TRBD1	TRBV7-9	CASSLRDRGGNGYTF	TGTGCCAGCAGCTTAAGGGACAGGGGAGGGAATGGCTACACCTTC
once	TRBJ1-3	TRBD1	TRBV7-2	CASSLDPGTATGNTIYF	TGTGCCAGCAGCTTAGACCCCGGGACAGCAACTGGAAACACCATATATTTT
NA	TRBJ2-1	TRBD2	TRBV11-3	CASSMRTSGGTSEQFF	TGTGCCAGCAGCATGAGGACTAGCGGGGGGACGTCTGAGCAGTTCTTC
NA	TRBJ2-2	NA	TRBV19	CASSIRAATGELFF	TGTGCCAGTAGTATCAGGGCAGCCACCGGGGAGCTGTTTTTT
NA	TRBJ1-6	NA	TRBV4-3	CASSGGSSGFSSPLHF	TGCGCCAGCAGTGGGGGGAGTTCAGGGTTCTCATCACCCCTCCACTTT
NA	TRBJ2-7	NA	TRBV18	CASSPPTQTTEQYF	TGTGCCAGCTCACCACCGACACAGACAACCGAGCAGTACTTC
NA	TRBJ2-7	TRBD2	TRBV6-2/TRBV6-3	CASSYITSGARSYEQYF	TGTGCCAGCAGTTACATAACTAGCGGGGCACGCTCCTACGAGCAGTACTTC
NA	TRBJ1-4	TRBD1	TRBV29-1	CSVRTGVSNEKLFF	TGCAGCGTGCGGACAGGGGTATCTAATGAAAAACTGTTTTTT
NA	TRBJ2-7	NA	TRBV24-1	CATSRGAGSSYEQYF	TGTGCCACCAGTCGTGGGGCGGGGAGCTCCTACGAGCAGTACTTC
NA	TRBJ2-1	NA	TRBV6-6	CASSYEGWANEQFF	TGTGCCAGCAGTTACGAAGGTTGGGCCAATGAGCAGTTCTTC
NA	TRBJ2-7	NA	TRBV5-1	CASSLAQRGGEQYF	TGCGCCAGCAGCTTGGCCCAAAGGGGGGGAGAGCAGTACTTC
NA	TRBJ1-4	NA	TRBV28	CASSLSGAEKLFF	TGTGCCAGCAGTTTGTCTGGGGCTGAAAAACTGTTTTTT
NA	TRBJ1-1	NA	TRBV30	CAWSVRAGANTEAFF	TGTGCCTGGAGTGTAAGGGCAGGGGCGAACACTGAAGCTTTCTTT
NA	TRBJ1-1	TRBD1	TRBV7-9	CASSAPLRGRTEAFF	TGTGCCAGCAGCGCTCCTCTCAGGGGGCGTACTGAAGCTTTCTTT
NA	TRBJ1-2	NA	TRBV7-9	CASSPSGGGGYTF	TGTGCCAGCAGCCCAAGTGGGGGGGGTGGCTACACCTTC
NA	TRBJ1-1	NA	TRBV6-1	CASSGRVTTANTEAFF	TGTGCCAGCAGTGGGCGGGTCACGACGGCGAACACTGAAGCTTTCTTT
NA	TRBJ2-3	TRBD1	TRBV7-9	CASSLPGQFRDTQYF	TGTGCCAGCAGCTTGCCGGGACAGTTCCGAGATACGCAGTATTTT
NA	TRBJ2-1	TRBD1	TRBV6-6	CASSPRQGTNEQFF	TGTGCCAGCAGTCCCCGACAGGGTACGAATGAGCAGTTCTTC
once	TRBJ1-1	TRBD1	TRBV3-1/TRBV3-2	CASSRDRGLAFF	TGTGCCAGCAGCCGAGACAGGGGGCTCGCTTTCTTT
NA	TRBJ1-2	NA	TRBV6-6	CASGLNGYTF	TGTGCCAGCGGACTTAATGGCTACACCTTC
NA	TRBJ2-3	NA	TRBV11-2	CASRARGQPTDTQYF	TGTGCCAGCCGCGCCCGAGGACAGCCCACAGATACGCAGTATTTT
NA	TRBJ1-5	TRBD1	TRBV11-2	CASSLGTGPNQPQHF	TGTGCCAGCAGCTTAGGGACAGGACCTAATCAGCCCCAGCATTTT
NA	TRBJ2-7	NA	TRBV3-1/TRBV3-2	CASSQARKGTAVENEQYF	TGTGCCAGCAGCCAAGCAAGGAAGGGGACTGCTGTCGAGAACGAGCAGTACTTC
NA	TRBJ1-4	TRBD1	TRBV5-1	CASSLTGGAKTRNEKLFF	TGCGCCAGCAGCTTAACAGGGGGCGCGAAAACCCGTAATGAAAAACTGTTTTTT
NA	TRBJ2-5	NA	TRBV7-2	CASSLELRETQYF	TGTGCCAGCAGCTTAGAGCTCCGGGAGACCCAGTACTTC
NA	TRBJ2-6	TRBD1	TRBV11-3	CASSSGTGGSGANVLTF	TGTGCCAGCAGCTCCGGGACAGGGGGCTCTGGGGCCAACGTCCTGACTTTC
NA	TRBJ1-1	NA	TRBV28	CASSLNRAREAFF	TGTGCCAGCAGTTTAAACAGGGCCCGTGAAGCTTTCTTT
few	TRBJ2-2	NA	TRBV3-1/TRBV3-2	CASSDRATGSGELFF	TGTGCCAGCAGCGACCGGGCAACGGGATCCGGGGAGCTGTTTTTT
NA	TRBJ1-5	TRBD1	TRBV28	CASSPTGSGGQPQHF	TGTGCCAGCAGTCCGACAGGATCAGGGGGGCAGCCCCAGCATTTT
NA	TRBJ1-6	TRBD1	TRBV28	CASRGQLYNSPLHF	TGTGCCAGCAGGGGACAGCTATATAATTCACCCCTCCACTTT
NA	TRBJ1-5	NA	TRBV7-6	CASSLDGNQPQHF	TGTGCCAGCAGCTTAGACGGGAATCAGCCCCAGCATTTT
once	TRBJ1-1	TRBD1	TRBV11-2	CASSSYRGPNTEAFF	TGTGCCAGCAGCTCATACAGGGGCCCGAACACTGAAGCTTTCTTT
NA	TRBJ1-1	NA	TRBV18	CASSPPQGYEGFTEAFF	TGTGCCAGCTCACCTCCACAGGGATATGAGGGTTTCACTGAAGCTTTCTTT